Shown below are 28 T cell receptor beta chains from a single sample sequenced in a study of T cells in localized non-small cell lung cancer. Clones were read by immunoSEQ multiplex PCR, and TCRdb kept only the in-frame ones, dropping some. The sample includes over 30,000 clones, 90% of them seen just once. Sequenced here: peripheral blood, sampled before any cancer treatment. The source is a man aged 40-75 years with stage I lung adenocarcinoma.

The rearrangement uses TRBV30 and TRBJ1-2; D is possibly TRBD1 (5 bases). The CDR3 is 13 residues long. V was cut by 7 bases and J by 3 bases, with 15 bases left in between. Germline CDR1 and CDR2: GTSNPN and SVGIG (reference sequence). This chain's CDR3 is CASTSGAHYGYTF. DNA for the CDR3: TGTGCCTCAACCTCCGGGGCCCACTATGGCTACACCTTC. Looking up the rest from reference TRBV30 and TRBJ1-2 gives the full variable domain: SQTIHQWPATLVQPVGSPLSLECTVEGTSNPNLYWYRQAAGRGLQLLFYSVGIGQISSEVPQNLSASRPQDRQFILSSKKLLLSDSGFYLCASTSGAHYGYTFGSGTRLTVV.

The chain recombines TRBV5-4 with TRBJ1-4; D ambiguous. V was clipped by 4 bases and J by 2 bases, with 9 bases between them. Germline CDR1 SGHNT, CDR2 YYREEE (reference sequence). The CDR3 runs 14 residues. DNA of the CDR3: TGTGCCAGCAGCCTGAGAGGCACTAATGAAAAACTGTTTTTT. As protein: CASSLRGTNEKLFF.

The chain joins TRBV7-2 to TRBJ2-7, with D uncertain. Trimming cost V 5 bases and J 6 bases, with 11 bases left between them. Looked up from germline, CDR1 is SGHTA and CDR2 is FQGNSA. The length of the CDR3 is 12 residues. The CDR3 region is CASSGVFGEQYF. CDR3 sequence (DNA): TGTGCCAGCAGCGGGGTTTTTGGCGAGCAGTACTTC.

V and J are TRBV5-4 and TRBJ2-5; D uncertain. With 2 bases removed from V and 3 bases from J, the gap between germline ends came to 8 bases. In germline, CDR1 is SGHNT, CDR2 YYREEE (reference sequence). CDR3 size: 13 residues. CDR3 sequence reads: CASSFNSEETQYF. The CDR3 DNA is TGTGCCAGCAGCTTTAACAGCGAAGAGACCCAGTACTTC.

The J gene is TRBJ1-2, the V gene TRBV19; TRBD1 aligns across 7 bases. This CDR3 has 15 amino acids. Per the germline V gene, CDR1 is LNHDA and CDR2 is SQIVND (reference sequence). V was pared by 6 bases and J by 2 bases, with 9 bases of the junction left unmatched. The CDR3: CASSRGTASNYGYTF. The CDR3 region has the DNA TGTGCCAGTAGCCGCGGGACAGCCTCCAACTATGGCTACACCTTC.

This chain joins TRBV5-1 and TRBJ2-5, with 9 bases that match TRBD1. The CDR3 has 16 residues. V gave up 3 bases and J gave up 5 bases; unmatched junction bases: 11. The germline gives CDR1 SGHRS, CDR2 YFSETQ. In nucleotides, the CDR3 is TGCGCCAGCAGCTGGAACTTACAGGGGGCGAGGGAGACCCAGTACTTC. Its translation is CASSWNLQGARETQYF.

The chain recombines TRBV2 with TRBJ1-2, with 7 bases identical to TRBD1. Germline V gene lookup returns CDR1 SNHLY and CDR2 FYNNEI. This CDR3 region has 15 residues. With V trimmed by 2 bases and J by 8 bases, 11 bases remained unmatched. The CDR3 reads CASSERTGSPGGYTF. The CDR3 DNA follows: TGTGCCAGCAGTGAACGGACAGGCTCCCCTGGGGGCTACACCTTC.

V and J are TRBV5-4 and TRBJ1-2; D perhaps matches TRBD1 (5 bases). Germline lookup yields CDR1 SGHNT and CDR2 YYREEE (reference sequence). Trimming pared 0 bases from V and 4 bases from J, leaving 7 bases between. The CDR3 contains 13 residues. Written as DNA, the CDR3 is TGTGCCAGCAGCTTGGGACAGAGCTATGGCTACACCTTC. Its protein is CASSLGQSYGYTF.

The chain uses TRBV11-2 and TRBJ1-2; D is perhaps TRBD1 (6 bases). V was cut by 5 bases and J by 5 bases, with 12 bases left in between. The germline V gene encodes CDR1 SGHAT and CDR2 FQNNGV. This CDR3 is 13 amino acids long. This CDR3 reads CASSQGTGYGYTF. The DNA of the CDR3 is TGTGCCAGCAGCCAGGGGACGGGGTATGGCTACACCTTC.

The chain employs TRBV7-9 and TRBJ1-2; the D is unclear. Trimming removed 0 bases at V and 8 bases at J, with 16 bases between. Germline V gene data show CDR1 as SEHNR and CDR2 as FQNEAQ (reference sequence). The CDR3 covers 15 residues. CDR3 region: CASSLADQGQRGYTF. CDR3 sequence (DNA): TGTGCCAGCAGCTTAGCTGACCAAGGGCAGCGGGGCTACACCTTC.

This rearrangement joins TRBV19 to TRBJ1-1, with D perhaps matching TRBD1 (5 bases). Trimming cost V 4 bases and J 1 base, with 19 bases left between them. Germline CDR1 reads LNHDA; CDR2 reads SQIVND (reference sequence). The CDR3 contains 17 residues. CDR3 nucleotides: TGTGCCAGTAGTAGCCCGGGGAAGGGACTGCGGAACACTGAAGCTTTCTTT. Encoded protein: CASSSPGKGLRNTEAFF.

This chain uses TRBV5-1 with TRBJ1-5, with D unresolved. This CDR3 is built from 13 residues. V was clipped by 0 bases and J by 7 bases, with 8 bases between them. Germline CDR1 and CDR2: SGHRS and YFSETQ. CDR3 protein: CASSLEPGQPQHF. In DNA, the CDR3 is TGCGCCAGCAGCTTGGAGCCTGGGCAGCCCCAGCATTTT.

The gene calls are TRBV7-8 and TRBJ1-5; no definite D call. Trimming stripped 3 bases from V and 3 bases from J, with 15 bases between. The CDR3 runs to 16 residues. Germline values: CDR1 SGHVS, CDR2 FQNEAQ. CDR3 residues: CASSLWDARNNQPQHF. CDR3 nucleotide sequence: TGTGCCAGCAGCTTGTGGGATGCTAGGAACAATCAGCCCCAGCATTTT.

The chain has TRBV5-1 and TRBJ2-7, with 8 bases identical to TRBD2. With 7 bases clipped from V and 0 bases from J, the junction kept 9 bases outside the gene matches. CDR3 size: 15 residues. The V gene's germline CDR1 is SGHRS and CDR2 YFSETQ. The CDR3 DNA follows: TGCGCCAGCGGCTCCCCGGCGGGGGGCTCCTACGAGCAGTACTTC. It codes for CASGSPAGGSYEQYF. The complete variable domain, with remaining parts taken from reference TRBV5-1 and TRBJ2-7, reads KAGVTQTPRYLIKTRGQQVTLSCSPISGHRSVSWYQQTPGQGLQFLFEYFSETQRNKGNFPGRFSGRQFSNSRSEMNVSTLELGDSALYLCASGSPAGGSYEQYFGPGTRLTVT.

The chain recombines TRBV7-2 with TRBJ2-7, with a possible D match to TRBD2 (5 bases). The germline V gene has CDR1 SGHTA and CDR2 FQGNSA. This CDR3 has 15 residues. Trimming took 1 base from V and 3 from J, leaving 13 bases between them. CDR3 DNA: TGTGCCAGCAGCTTAGGGTCTAGGACTGGCTACGAGCAGTACTTC. Its protein is CASSLGSRTGYEQYF.

The genes are TRBV2 and TRBJ1-2; D not certain. Trimming stripped 7 bases from V and 6 bases from J, with 12 bases between. Per germline, CDR1 SNHLY and CDR2 FYNNEI. The CDR3 has 12 residues. The CDR3 protein is CASKGEPDGYTF. CDR3 nucleotides: TGTGCCAGCAAAGGCGAACCGGATGGCTACACCTTC.

The V and J genes are TRBV21-1 and TRBJ1-1; the table's TRBD1 call for D was not verified on the DNA. TRBV21-1 is annotated as a pseudogene. The length of the CDR3 is 14 residues. This CDR3 reads CASSKTGANTEAFF. Here the CDR3 DNA reads TGTGCCAGCAGCAAGACAGGGGCAAACACTGAAGCTTTCTTT.

This chain links TRBV29-1 with TRBJ2-6; no definite D call. CDR3 length equals 13 residues. From germline, CDR1 is SQVTM and CDR2 ANQGSEA. The germline V and J ends were trimmed by 3 bases and 2 bases, with 5 bases remaining between them. CDR3 in DNA: TGCAGCGTTGACATTACTGGGGCCAACGTCCTGACTTTC. It specifies CSVDITGANVLTF.

The chain links TRBV9 to TRBJ1-5, with no clear D. The length of the CDR3 is 14 residues. Germline CDR1 SGDLS, CDR2 YYNGEE. The V and J ends lost 0 bases and 4 bases respectively, with 8 bases between them. The CDR3 sequence: CASSVGGDNQPQHF. As DNA, the CDR3 is TGTGCCAGCAGCGTAGGGGGAGATAATCAGCCCCAGCATTTT.

This chain links TRBV16 with TRBJ1-6; D not resolved. V lost 2 bases and J 8 bases, leaving 7 bases between the germline ends. The CDR3 is 13 amino acids. Germline CDR1 KGHSY, CDR2 FQNENV. The CDR3 region is CASSQRTDSPLHF. The CDR3 bases are TGTGCCAGCAGCCAACGGACCGATTCACCCCTCCACTTT.

J is TRBJ1-5 and V is TRBV10-1; 7 bases are shared with TRBD1. This CDR3 contains 17 residues. CDR1 WNHNN and CDR2 SYGVQD come from the germline V gene (reference sequence). With V trimmed by 8 bases and J by 6 bases, 19 bases remained unmatched. The CDR3 loop reads CASPHSPGTVGSQPQHF. In DNA form, the CDR3 reads TGCGCCAGCCCCCACAGTCCCGGGACAGTCGGCTCTCAGCCCCAGCATTTT.

The chain employs TRBV7-8 and TRBJ2-5; no clear D gene. Germline assignment: CDR1 SGHVS and CDR2 FQNEAQ. V lost 4 bases and J lost 5, with 8 bases in between. The CDR3 totals 12 residues. The CDR3 loop is CASSSSGETQYF. Here the CDR3 DNA reads TGTGCCAGCAGCTCTAGTGGTGAGACCCAGTACTTC. The variable domain in full, completed from reference TRBV7-8 and TRBJ2-5, reads GAGVSQSPRYKVAKRGQDVALRCDPISGHVSLFWYQQALGQGPEFLTYFQNEAQLDKSGLPSDRFFAERPEGSVSTLKIQRTQQEDSAVYLCASSSSGETQYFGPGTRLLVL.

The gene calls are TRBV20-1 and TRBJ1-1, with D unresolved. Germline loops: CDR1 DFQATT, CDR2 SNEGSKA (reference sequence). V lost 2 bases and J 3 bases, leaving 4 bases between the germline ends. The CDR3 is 11 amino acids. The CDR3 DNA reads TGCAGTGCTAGAAGTTACACTGAAGCTTTCTTT. The encoded protein is CSARSYTEAFF.

The rearrangement uses TRBV6-4 and TRBJ1-6; 9 bases line up with TRBD1. The CDR3 sequence is 14 residues long. The V segment lost 8 bases and the J segment 7 bases; nucleotides outside the gene matches: 6. In germline, CDR1 is MRHNA, CDR2 SNTAGT. The CDR3 protein is CASARDRDNSPLHF. CDR3 DNA sequence: TGTGCCAGCGCCCGGGACAGGGACAATTCACCCCTCCACTTT.

The chain employs TRBV6-1 and TRBJ1-1; tentative D call: TRBD1 (6 bases). CDR1 is MNHNS, CDR2 SASEGT, per germline. The germline V and J ends were trimmed by 5 bases and 4 bases, with 11 bases remaining between them. This CDR3 contains 13 residues. CDR3 DNA: TGTGCCAGCAGTAGAGGGGGGGTCACTGAAGCTTTCTTT. Residues: CASSRGGVTEAFF.

The J gene is TRBJ1-1, the V gene TRBV5-1; a possible D gene is TRBD1 (5 bases). The CDR3 length is 16 residues. Germline V lookup: CDR1 SGHRS, CDR2 YFSETQ. Trimming took 4 bases from V and 2 from J, leaving 18 bases between them. The CDR3 nucleotides are TGCGCCAGCAGCGCGAGCCCGCAGGGTACTAACACTGAAGCTTTCTTT. It specifies CASSASPQGTNTEAFF.

This clone was seen a few times. The chain joins TRBV6-6 to TRBJ1-2; D unclear. Germline CDR1 and CDR2: MNHNY and SVGAGI (reference sequence). V was cut by 6 bases and J by 4 bases, with 12 bases left in between. This CDR3 contains 13 residues. CDR3 coding DNA: TGTGCCAGCAGCCCGACATCTCTCTATGGCTACACCTTC. This encodes CASSPTSLYGYTF.

The V and J genes are TRBV5-1 and TRBJ1-1; no clear D. Germline V CDR1 and CDR2: SGHRS, YFSETQ. The CDR3 loop spans 15 amino acids. V dropped 1 base and J dropped 3 bases, with 13 bases sitting between them. CDR3 nucleotide sequence: TGCGCCAGCAGCTTGCTTCCGGGTGTGGACACTGAAGCTTTCTTT. The encoded protein is CASSLLPGVDTEAFF.